This note documents a single TCR beta chain sequence. The sample is drawn from a study of blood T cells in healthy people across ages. Alongside a J-beta primer mix, a sample-barcoded 5' primer served in a second PCR lasting about 6 to 12 cycles. Each cDNA molecule was tagged by a template-switch adaptor that had 12 random nucleotides. TCRdb independently ran MiXCR on the 5' RACE reads; one entry per CDR3 protein. The sample shows 1,500,000 or so distinct CDR3 sequences, approximately 59% of them seen only once. V was clipped by 3 bases and J by 6 bases, with 9 bases between them. CDR1 and CDR2 from the germline V gene are MNHEY and SMNVEV (reference sequence). The CDR3 covers 13 residues.

The sequencing sample was made of blood. The sequence came from a man aged 18 to 30 in good health. The chain couples TRBV27 to TRBJ1-5, with D possibly TRBD1 on 6 matching bases. CDR3: CASSFRRGQPQHF. For the CDR3, the DNA is TGTGCCAGCAGTTTCCGCAGGGGTCAGCCCCAGCATTTT.